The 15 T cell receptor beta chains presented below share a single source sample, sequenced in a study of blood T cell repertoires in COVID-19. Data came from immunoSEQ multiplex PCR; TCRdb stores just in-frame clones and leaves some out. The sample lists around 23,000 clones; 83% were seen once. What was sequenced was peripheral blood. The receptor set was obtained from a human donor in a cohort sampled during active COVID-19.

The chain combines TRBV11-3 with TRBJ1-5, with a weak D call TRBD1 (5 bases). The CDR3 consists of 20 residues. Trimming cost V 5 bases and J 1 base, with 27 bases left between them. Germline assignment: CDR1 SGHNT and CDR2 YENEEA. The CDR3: CASSPNGGRVGFSSNQPQHF. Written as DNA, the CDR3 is TGTGCCAGCAGCCCGAACGGGGGAAGGGTGGGGTTTTCGAGCAATCAGCCCCAGCATTTT. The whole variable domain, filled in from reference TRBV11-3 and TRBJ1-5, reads EAGVVQSPRYKIIEKKQPVAFWCNPISGHNTLYWYLQNLGQGPELLIRYENEEAVDDSQLPKDRFSAERLKGVDSTLKIQPAELGDSAVYLCASSPNGGRVGFSSNQPQHFGDGTRLSIL.

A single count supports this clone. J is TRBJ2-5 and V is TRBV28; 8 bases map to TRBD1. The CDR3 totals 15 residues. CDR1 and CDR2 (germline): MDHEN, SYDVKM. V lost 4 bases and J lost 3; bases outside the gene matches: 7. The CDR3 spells CASSSPGQGKETQYF. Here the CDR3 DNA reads TGTGCCAGCAGTTCCCCAGGACAGGGAAAAGAGACCCAGTACTTC.

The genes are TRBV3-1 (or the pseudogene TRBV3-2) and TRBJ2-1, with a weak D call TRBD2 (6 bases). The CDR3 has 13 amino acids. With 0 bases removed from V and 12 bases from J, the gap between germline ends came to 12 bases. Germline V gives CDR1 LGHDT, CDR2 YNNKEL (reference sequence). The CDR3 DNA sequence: TGTGCCAGCAGCCAAGATGGGGGAGGCAGGCAGTTCTTC. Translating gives CASSQDGGGRQFF.

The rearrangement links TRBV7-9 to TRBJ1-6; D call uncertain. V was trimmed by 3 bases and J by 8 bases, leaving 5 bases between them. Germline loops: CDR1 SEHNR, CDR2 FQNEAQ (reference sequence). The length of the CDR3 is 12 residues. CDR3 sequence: CASSFLDSPLHF. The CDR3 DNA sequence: TGTGCCAGCAGCTTCCTTGATTCACCCCTCCACTTT.

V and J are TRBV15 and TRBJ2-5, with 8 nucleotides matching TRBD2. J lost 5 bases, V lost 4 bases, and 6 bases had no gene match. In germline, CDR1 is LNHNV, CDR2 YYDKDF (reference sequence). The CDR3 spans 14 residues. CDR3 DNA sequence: TGTGCCACCAGCACCCGGGGGGGCCCGGAGACCCAGTACTTC. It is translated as CATSTRGGPETQYF.

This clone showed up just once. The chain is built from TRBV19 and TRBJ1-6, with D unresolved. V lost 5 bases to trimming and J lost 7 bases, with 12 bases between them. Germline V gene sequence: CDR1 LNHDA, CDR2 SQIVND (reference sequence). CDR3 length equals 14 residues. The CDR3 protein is CASSQGGYNSPLHF. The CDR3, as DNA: TGTGCCAGTAGTCAAGGAGGGTACAATTCACCCCTCCACTTT.

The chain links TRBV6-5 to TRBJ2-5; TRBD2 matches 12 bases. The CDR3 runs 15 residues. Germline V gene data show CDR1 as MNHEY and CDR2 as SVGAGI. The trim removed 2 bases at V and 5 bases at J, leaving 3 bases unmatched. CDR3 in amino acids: CASSYSLAGGETQYF. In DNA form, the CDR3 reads TGTGCCAGCAGTTACAGCCTAGCGGGGGGGGAGACCCAGTACTTC.

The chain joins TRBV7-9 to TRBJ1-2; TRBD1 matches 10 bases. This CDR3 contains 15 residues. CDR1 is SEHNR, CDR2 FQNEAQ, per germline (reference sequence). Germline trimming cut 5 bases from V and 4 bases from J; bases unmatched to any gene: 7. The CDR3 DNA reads TGTGCCAGCAGCAAATCGACAGGGGGCGCCTATGGCTACACCTTC. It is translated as CASSKSTGGAYGYTF.

The CDR3 DNA is TGTGCCAGCAGCCCCCTAGCGGGAGGGGGGAACAATGAGCAGTTCTTC. This codes for CASSPLAGGGNNEQFF. V gene TRBV7-9 combines with J gene TRBJ2-1, with TRBD2 matching over 12 bases. Germline V gene data show CDR1 as SEHNR and CDR2 as FQNEAQ (reference sequence). V lost 5 bases, J lost 5 bases, and 7 bases stayed unmatched. The length of the CDR3 is 16 residues.

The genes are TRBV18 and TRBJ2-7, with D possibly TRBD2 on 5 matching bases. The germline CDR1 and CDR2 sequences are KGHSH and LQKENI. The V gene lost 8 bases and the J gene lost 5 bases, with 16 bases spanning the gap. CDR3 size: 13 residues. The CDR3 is CASEEGGWDEQYF. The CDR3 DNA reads TGTGCCAGCGAAGAAGGAGGCTGGGACGAGCAGTACTTC.

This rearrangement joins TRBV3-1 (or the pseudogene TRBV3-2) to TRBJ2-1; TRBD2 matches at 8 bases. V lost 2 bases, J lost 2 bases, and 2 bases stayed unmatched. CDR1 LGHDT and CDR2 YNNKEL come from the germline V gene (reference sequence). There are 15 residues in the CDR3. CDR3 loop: CASSQPGLAYNEQFF. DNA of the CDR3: TGTGCCAGCAGCCAACCGGGACTAGCCTACAATGAGCAGTTCTTC.

For the CDR3, the DNA is TGTGCCAGCAGCATTTTACAGGGGGGAACTGAAGCTTTCTTT. As protein: CASSILQGGTEAFF. The V gene is TRBV7-9, the J gene TRBJ1-1; 8 bases line up with TRBD1. The CDR3 has 14 amino acids. The trim removed 5 bases at V and 5 bases at J, leaving 7 bases unmatched. Per germline, CDR1 SEHNR and CDR2 FQNEAQ (reference sequence).

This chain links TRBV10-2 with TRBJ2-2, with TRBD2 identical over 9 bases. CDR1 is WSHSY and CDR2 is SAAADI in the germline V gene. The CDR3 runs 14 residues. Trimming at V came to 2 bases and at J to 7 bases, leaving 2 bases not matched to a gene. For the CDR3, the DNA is TGCGCCAGCAGTGAGGCGGGGGGGATCGGGGAGCTGTTTTTT. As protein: CASSEAGGIGELFF.

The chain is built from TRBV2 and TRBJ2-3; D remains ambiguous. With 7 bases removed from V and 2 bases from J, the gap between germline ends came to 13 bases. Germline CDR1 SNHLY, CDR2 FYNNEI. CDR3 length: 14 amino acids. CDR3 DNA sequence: TGTGCCAGCACCCTACGACTCGCCACAGATACGCAGTATTTT. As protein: CASTLRLATDTQYF. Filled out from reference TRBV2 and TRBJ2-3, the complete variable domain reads EPEVTQTPSHQVTQMGQEVILRCVPISNHLYFYWYRQILGQKVEFLVSFYNNEISEKSEIFDDQFSVERPDGSNFTLKIRSTKLEDSAMYFCASTLRLATDTQYFGPGTRLTVL.

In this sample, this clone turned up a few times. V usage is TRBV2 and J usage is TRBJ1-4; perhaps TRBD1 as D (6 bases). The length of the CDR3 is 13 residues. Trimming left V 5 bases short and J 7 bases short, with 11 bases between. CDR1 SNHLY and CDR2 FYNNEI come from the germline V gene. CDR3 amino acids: CASSWGPSEKLFF. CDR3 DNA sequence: TGTGCCAGCAGTTGGGGGCCAAGTGAAAAACTGTTTTTT.